This entry lists 5 T cell receptor beta chains sequenced from one sample in a study of beta chain features in type 1 diabetes. Their antigen targets remain unknown. Expressed TCRB transcripts were sequenced, since all the RNA that had been isolated was reverse transcribed. Measured with immunoSEQ multiplex PCR; TCRdb has only the in-frame clones, and not every one. This sample has some 350,000 clones, with around 9.6% found just once. General study findings and limits: Moderately but significantly shorter TCRB CDR3s were found in Type 1 diabetes patients in all four CD4+ subsets.

The sample comprised central memory CD4+ T cells from blood. The receptors shown here come from a man under 40 with type 1 diabetes.

The chain couples TRBV9 to TRBJ2-7; TRBD2 agrees at 10 bases. CDR1 and CDR2 from the germline V gene are SGDLS and YYNGEE. This CDR3 spans 16 amino acids. V shed 0 bases, J shed 3 bases, and the junction held 6 bases outside the gene matches. CDR3: CASSVVALAGNYEQYF. The DNA of the CDR3 is TGTGCCAGCAGCGTAGTTGCACTAGCGGGAAACTACGAGCAGTACTTC.

The rearrangement joins TRBV27 to TRBJ2-5, with 9 positions matching TRBD1. Germline CDR1 MNHEY, CDR2 SMNVEV (reference sequence). There are 15 residues in the CDR3. The V and J ends lost 6 bases and 5 bases, in that order; junction bases with no gene match: 10. The CDR3 bases are TGTGCCAGCAGATCCGGGACAGGGTCTGATGAGACCCAGTACTTC. It translates to CASRSGTGSDETQYF.

This clone turned up a few times. This chain joins TRBV5-1 and TRBJ1-4; 8 bases map to TRBD1. Germline assignment: CDR1 SGHRS and CDR2 YFSETQ. This CDR3 has 16 amino acids. The V and J ends lost 5 bases and 4 bases, in that order; junction bases with no gene match: 10. The CDR3 nucleotides read TGCGCCAGCAGAAGATCCCAGGGGGCGGATAATGAAAAACTGTTTTTT. Translating gives CASRRSQGADNEKLFF.

The chain joins TRBV5-5 to TRBJ2-7; D unresolved. CDR3 length: 14 amino acids. Germline V lookup: CDR1 SGHKS, CDR2 YYEKEE (reference sequence). V lost 0 bases and J lost 9, with 16 bases in between. CDR3 in amino acids: CASSLESGRSRQYF. CDR3 nucleotides: TGTGCCAGCAGCTTGGAGAGTGGCCGCTCAAGGCAGTACTTC.

V and J are TRBV19 and TRBJ2-1; TRBD2 agrees at 10 bases. The CDR3 spans 16 residues. Trimming cost V 6 bases and J 4 bases; bases outside gene matches: 9. Germline lookup yields CDR1 LNHDA and CDR2 SQIVND (reference sequence). Here the CDR3 reads CASRRGLASDYNEQFF. The CDR3 coding sequence is TGTGCCAGTAGAAGGGGACTAGCGTCTGATTACAATGAGCAGTTCTTC.